The T cell receptor (beta chain) under discussion was sequenced for a study of blood T cell repertoires in COVID-19. In the study overall: COVID-19 samples collected from the United States, Italy and Spain covered acute and convalescent phases. Sources were T cells, B-cell-depleted T cells, or PBMCs; the material itself was cDNA or gDNA.

This CDR3 is 14 amino acids long. Germline CDR1 and CDR2: ENHRY and SYGVKD. Losses at the gene ends were 10 bases for V and 6 bases for J; bases not matched to a gene: 12. In the authors' workflow: Estimates of nucleated cell counts were drawn from the amplification of reference gene primers. Profiled with immunoSEQ multiplex PCR; TCRdb holds only in-frame clones, not every one. V, J and clone size derive from that table, while D and trimming were established from the DNA sequence. The sample yields 190,000 or so clones, 70% to 90% seen once. This receptor was taken from a woman aged 70-85 years with acute or convalescent COVID-19. V gene TRBV10-3 combines with J gene TRBJ2-1; 7 bases are shared with TRBD2. The sequenced material came from peripheral blood. The chain's CDR3 is CASASGTTGNEQFF. The CDR3 DNA is TGTGCCAGCGCTTCTGGGACTACCGGCAATGAGCAGTTCTTC.